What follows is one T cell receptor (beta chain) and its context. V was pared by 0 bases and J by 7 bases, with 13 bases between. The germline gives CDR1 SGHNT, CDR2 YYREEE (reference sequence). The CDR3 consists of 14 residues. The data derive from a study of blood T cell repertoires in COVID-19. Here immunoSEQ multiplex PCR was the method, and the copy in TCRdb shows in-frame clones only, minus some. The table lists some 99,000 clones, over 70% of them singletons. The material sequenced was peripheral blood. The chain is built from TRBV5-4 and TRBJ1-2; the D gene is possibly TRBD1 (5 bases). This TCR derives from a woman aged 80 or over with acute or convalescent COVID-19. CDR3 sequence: CASSLVGVDGGYTF. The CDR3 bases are TGTGCCAGCAGCTTGGTAGGGGTGGATGGTGGCTACACCTTC.